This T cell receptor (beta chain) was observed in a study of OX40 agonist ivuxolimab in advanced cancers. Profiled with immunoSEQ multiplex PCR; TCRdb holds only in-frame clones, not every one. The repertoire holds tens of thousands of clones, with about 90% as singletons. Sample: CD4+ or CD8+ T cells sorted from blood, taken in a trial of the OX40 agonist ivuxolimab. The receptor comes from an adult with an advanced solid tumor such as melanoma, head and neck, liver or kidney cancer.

The CDR3 DNA is TGTGCCAGCAAACCGGGACACGCGAATCAAGAGACCCAGTACTTC. Translating it yields CASKPGHANQETQYF. The rearrangement uses TRBV6-5 and TRBJ2-5; a weak D match, TRBD1 (6 bases). Trimming took off 7 bases at V and 2 bases at J, with 17 bases between the two ends. Looked up from germline, CDR1 is MNHEY and CDR2 is SVGAGI. CDR3 length: 15 residues.